The TCR beta chain under discussion was sequenced for a study of T cell clonality in common variable immunodeficiency. Findings and caveats of the study: Fewer deletions and N-nucleotide insertions were reportedly seen in common variable immunodeficiency TCR beta sequences.

Only a few counts were recorded for this clone. The antigen is undetermined. The DNA ends 3 residues before the CDR3 does, and the rest of the CDR3 is filled in from the germline J gene. CDR1 SGHNT and CDR2 YENEEA come from the germline V gene. CDR3 length: 15 residues. Deletions cut 2 bases from V and 0 bases from J, with 9 bases between. The protocol was immunoSEQ multiplex PCR, while the TCRdb copy is restricted to in-frame clones and leaves out a portion. The sample holds 30,000 to 40,000 clones, and no clone turns up only once. The J gene is TRBJ2-3, the V gene TRBV11-3; no definite D call. What was sequenced was peripheral blood mononuclear cells. This receptor was identified in a human donor with common variable immunodeficiency. CDR3 region: CASSLMAGSTDTQYF. The CDR3 DNA, read in part, is TGTGCCAGCAGCTTAATGGCAGGTAGCACAGATACG.